These 19 T cell receptor beta chains were sequenced from one sample in a study of technical replicates of blood from a few donors. Profiled with immunoSEQ multiplex PCR; TCRdb holds only in-frame clones, not every one. This sample has some 80,000 clones, with around 92% found just once. The specimen was T cells isolated from PBMCs. All receptors come from a human donor in good health.

The rearrangement joins TRBV9 to TRBJ2-2; the D gene is possibly TRBD1 (5 bases). Germline lookup yields CDR1 SGDLS and CDR2 YYNGEE. The CDR3 is made up of 16 amino acids. V gave up 0 bases and J gave up 2 bases, with 11 bases separating them. In nucleotides, the CDR3 is TGTGCCAGCAGCGTAGGGGTAGGGGTTAACACCGGGGAGCTGTTTTTT. Translating gives CASSVGVGVNTGELFF.

The chain recombines TRBV7-2 with TRBJ1-6; perhaps TRBD1 as D (6 bases). Trimming shortened V by 1 base and J by 6 bases, and 16 bases separated the two germline ends. The CDR3 loop spans 17 amino acids. The V gene's germline CDR1 is SGHTA and CDR2 FQGNSA. CDR3: CASSLVLGGASNSPLHF. In DNA form, the CDR3 reads TGTGCCAGCAGCTTAGTTTTGGGGGGGGCAAGTAATTCACCCCTCCACTTT.

V and J are TRBV5-1 and TRBJ2-7; 9 nucleotides agree with TRBD1. V shed 4 bases and J 5 bases; nucleotides not matched to a gene: 7. Germline assignment: CDR1 SGHRS and CDR2 YFSETQ. The CDR3 is made up of 14 amino acids. CDR3 loop: CASSGGDRENEQYF. CDR3 in DNA: TGCGCCAGCAGCGGGGGGGACAGGGAAAACGAGCAGTACTTC. Using reference TRBV5-1 and TRBJ2-7 for the parts outside the CDR3, the full variable domain is KAGVTQTPRYLIKTRGQQVTLSCSPISGHRSVSWYQQTPGQGLQFLFEYFSETQRNKGNFPGRFSGRQFSNSRSEMNVSTLELGDSALYLCASSGGDRENEQYFGPGTRLTVT.

The chain joins TRBV6-4 to TRBJ2-1, with TRBD2 identical over 8 bases. Germline values: CDR1 MRHNA, CDR2 SNTAGT. CDR3 size: 18 residues. V lost 3 bases, J lost 10 bases, and 20 bases stayed unmatched. The CDR3 region has the DNA TGTGCCAGCAGTGAGCCCGGACTAGCCAGGGCCCCAGGGCCGGAGCAGTTCTTC. It encodes CASSEPGLARAPGPEQFF.

The V and J genes are TRBV11-2 and TRBJ2-1; 7 bases match TRBD2. Germline V gene data show CDR1 as SGHAT and CDR2 as FQNNGV. The CDR3 is 14 amino acids. The V gene end was trimmed by 4 bases and the J gene end by 4 bases; junction bases not matched to a gene: 4. CDR3: CASSSILAYNEQFF. CDR3 DNA sequence: TGTGCCAGCAGCTCCATACTAGCGTACAATGAGCAGTTCTTC.

The genes are TRBV6-5 and TRBJ2-4, with 7 bases that match TRBD1. V was clipped by 4 bases and J by 0 bases; unmatched bases: 3. The CDR3 runs to 15 residues. Looked up from germline, CDR1 is MNHEY and CDR2 is SVGAGI. CDR3 sequence reads: CASSSQGVAKNIQYF. In DNA form, the CDR3 reads TGTGCCAGCAGTTCCCAGGGGGTAGCCAAAAACATTCAGTACTTC.

The chain carries TRBV21-1 and TRBJ2-6; TRBD1 is the table's D call and was not checked against the DNA. TRBV21-1 is deemed a pseudogene. The CDR3 has 21 amino acids. CDR3 protein: CASSKEYEGHPRRSGANVLTF. As DNA, the CDR3 is TGTGCCAGCAGCAAAGAGTATGAGGGACACCCTCGTCGCTCTGGGGCCAACGTCCTGACTTTC.

This chain connects TRBV10-3 to TRBJ2-7; unclear D gene. The V end was cut by 3 bases, the J end by 3 bases, with 3 bases between. This CDR3 contains 11 residues. CDR1 ENHRY and CDR2 SYGVKD come from the germline V gene. The CDR3, as DNA: TGTGCCATCAGTGAATACTACGAGCAGTACTTC. Amino acids: CAISEYYEQYF.

The rearrangement joins TRBV5-1 to TRBJ2-3, with 8 positions matching TRBD1. CDR3 length: 15 amino acids. Germline V gene lookup returns CDR1 SGHRS and CDR2 YFSETQ. V was clipped by 4 bases and J by 1 base; unmatched bases: 5. This CDR3 is CASSTKGQGTDTQYF. The CDR3 DNA reads TGCGCCAGCAGCACAAAGGGACAGGGCACAGATACGCAGTATTTT.

The V and J genes are TRBV28 and TRBJ1-3, with 7 bases matching TRBD1. Germline CDR1 and CDR2: MDHEN and SYDVKM. The CDR3 contains 17 residues. J gave up 2 bases and V 1 base, and 8 bases lay outside the gene matches. DNA for the CDR3: TGTGCCAGCAGTTTATTAATGACAGGGACTCCTGGAAACACCATATATTTT. Amino acid sequence: CASSLLMTGTPGNTIYF.

The rearrangement uses TRBV11-2 and TRBJ2-1; D perhaps matches TRBD2 (6 bases). V dropped 1 base and J dropped 7 bases, with 17 bases sitting between them. This CDR3 has 16 amino acids. Per the germline V gene, CDR1 is SGHAT and CDR2 is FQNNGV. CDR3 region: CASSLAGRRGGNEQFF. The DNA for the CDR3 is TGTGCCAGCAGCTTAGCTGGGCGGAGGGGCGGGAATGAGCAGTTCTTC. The full variable domain, completed using reference TRBV11-2 and TRBJ2-1, is EAGVAQSPRYKIIEKRQSVAFWCNPISGHATLYWYQQILGQGPKLLIQFQNNGVVDDSQLPKDRFSAERLKGVDSTLKIQPAKLEDSAVYLCASSLAGRRGGNEQFFGPGTRLTVL.

The V call is TRBV7-9, the J call TRBJ2-3, with a weak D call TRBD2 (5 bases). Trimming took off 8 bases at V and 5 bases at J, with 14 bases between the two ends. Per the germline V gene, CDR1 is SEHNR and CDR2 is FQNEAQ (reference sequence). The CDR3 has 13 residues. In nucleotides, the CDR3 is TGTGCCAGCGGAAAAGTTAGCGAAGATACGCAGTATTTT. Translated, it gives CASGKVSEDTQYF.

Comment on this clone: Its ends do not fully match the called genes, so a read error is possible. The chain is built from TRBV13 and TRBJ2-2; D perhaps matches TRBD2 (5 bases). CDR1 and CDR2 from the germline V gene are PRHDT and FYEKMQ (reference sequence). This CDR3 has 16 amino acids. CDR3 in amino acids: CASSMKGNDITGKLFF. CDR3 in DNA: TGTGCCAGCAGCATGAAGGGAAATGATATCACCGGGAAGCTGTTTTTT.

The V call is TRBV4-1, the J call TRBJ2-4; no firm D call. Looked up from germline, CDR1 is MGHRA and CDR2 is YSYEKL. The CDR3 is 13 amino acids. Trimming stripped 0 bases from V and 6 bases from J, with 6 bases between. The CDR3 region has the DNA TGCGCCAGCAGCCAAGACCAGATAAACATTCAGTACTTC. Its translation is CASSQDQINIQYF.

This clone was counted once. The chain combines TRBV27 with TRBJ2-5; 10 bases agree with TRBD2. The CDR3 runs to 14 residues. The J segment lost 1 base and the V segment lost 9 bases, leaving 5 bases of the junction unmatched. Germline CDR1 is MNHEY and CDR2 is SMNVEV (reference sequence). CDR3 in DNA: TGTGCCAGTTGGTTAGCGGGGGGCCAAGAGACCCAGTACTTC. Its translation is CASWLAGGQETQYF.

The rearrangement joins TRBV7-9 to TRBJ2-2; TRBD1 matches at 10 bases. V lost 3 bases, J lost 5 bases, and 3 bases stayed unmatched. Germline values: CDR1 SEHNR, CDR2 FQNEAQ (reference sequence). The length of the CDR3 is 15 residues. This CDR3 is CASSFDRGRTGELFF. In DNA form, the CDR3 reads TGTGCCAGCAGCTTCGACAGGGGGCGAACCGGGGAGCTGTTTTTT.

The chain is built from TRBV2 and TRBJ1-4; the match to TRBD1 covers 7 bases. The germline CDR1 and CDR2 sequences are SNHLY and FYNNEI. This CDR3 contains 13 residues. Trimming cost V 4 bases and J 5 bases; bases outside gene matches: 1. CDR3 residues: CASSAQGNEKLFF. The DNA for the CDR3 is TGTGCCAGCAGTGCACAGGGGAATGAAAAACTGTTTTTT.

The gene calls are TRBV2 and TRBJ1-6, with 10 bases that match TRBD1. Germline lookup yields CDR1 SNHLY and CDR2 FYNNEI. This CDR3 region has 15 residues. V lost 4 bases, J lost 3 bases, and 0 bases stayed unmatched. CDR3 sequence reads: CASSGTGGYNSPLHF. The CDR3 nucleotides are TGTGCCAGCAGTGGGACAGGGGGCTATAATTCACCCCTCCACTTT.

The chain is built from TRBV4-1 and TRBJ1-5; weak D call: TRBD1 (5 bases). The CDR3 runs 16 residues. Germline-derived CDR1 and CDR2 are MGHRA and YSYEKL. The ends were cut back, 3 bases at V and 2 bases at J, with 14 bases in the middle. The DNA of the CDR3 is TGCGCCAGCAGCCATACTCAGGGTTTTGGCAATCAGCCCCAGCATTTT. Translation gives CASSHTQGFGNQPQHF.